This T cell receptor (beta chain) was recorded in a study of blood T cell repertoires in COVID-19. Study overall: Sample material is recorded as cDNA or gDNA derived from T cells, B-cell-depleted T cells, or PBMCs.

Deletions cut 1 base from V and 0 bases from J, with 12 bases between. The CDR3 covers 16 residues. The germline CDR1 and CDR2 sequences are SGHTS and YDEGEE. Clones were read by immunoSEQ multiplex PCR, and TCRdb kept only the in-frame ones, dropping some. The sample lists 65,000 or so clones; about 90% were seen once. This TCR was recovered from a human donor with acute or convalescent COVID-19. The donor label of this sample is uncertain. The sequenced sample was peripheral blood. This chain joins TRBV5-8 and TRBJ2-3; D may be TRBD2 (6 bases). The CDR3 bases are TGTGCCAGCAGCTTGACAGCGGGTATTAGCACAGATACGCAGTATTTT. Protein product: CASSLTAGISTDTQYF.